The source of this TCR beta chain is a study of T cell responses to AZD1222 COVID-19 vaccine. General study results and limits: An increase in Spike-specific TCR breadth and depth was observed after two AZD1222 doses. Nearly half of spike-specific TCRs reportedly target unmutated variant regions. Repertoire sampling happened only post peak T cell response.

As concerns this clone: The target antigen is unknown.

Only in-frame clones appear in the TCRdb table, and some are missing; sequencing was by immunoSEQ multiplex PCR. The sample consists of some 120,000 clones, approximately 91% of them appearing once. The CDR3 loop spans 17 amino acids. Between the trimmed V and J ends, which lost 5 bases and 7 bases, there was a span of 24 bases. Germline V gene sequence: CDR1 SGHVS, CDR2 FQNEAQ. The clonotype comes from an adult in good health. Sample: peripheral blood, taken on day 0 of AZD1222 vaccination. The chain uses TRBV7-8 and TRBJ1-5; D unresolved. The CDR3 loop reads CASSPVSVGGFRQPQHF. As DNA, the CDR3 is TGTGCCAGCAGCCCGGTTAGCGTGGGAGGGTTCAGGCAGCCCCAGCATTTT.